The source of this T cell receptor (beta chain) is a study of blood T cell repertoires in COVID-19. For the study at large: In each case, the material was cDNA or gDNA derived from T cells, B-cell-depleted T cells, or PBMCs.

TCRdb's copy holds only in-frame clones and misses some; the assay was immunoSEQ multiplex PCR. The sample holds some 42,000 clones, around 90% seen once. CDR3 length: 13 residues. The V gene's germline CDR1 is ENHRY and CDR2 SYGVKD. The junction had 4 bases not matched to a gene; V was cut back by 8 bases and J by 0 bases. The clonotype comes from a human donor in a cohort sampled during active COVID-19. This chain links TRBV10-3 with TRBJ2-7; 7 bases line up with TRBD1. The sample taken for sequencing was peripheral blood. The CDR3 reads CAIGRGYSYEQYF. In nucleotides, the CDR3 is TGTGCCATCGGCAGGGGGTACTCCTACGAGCAGTACTTC.